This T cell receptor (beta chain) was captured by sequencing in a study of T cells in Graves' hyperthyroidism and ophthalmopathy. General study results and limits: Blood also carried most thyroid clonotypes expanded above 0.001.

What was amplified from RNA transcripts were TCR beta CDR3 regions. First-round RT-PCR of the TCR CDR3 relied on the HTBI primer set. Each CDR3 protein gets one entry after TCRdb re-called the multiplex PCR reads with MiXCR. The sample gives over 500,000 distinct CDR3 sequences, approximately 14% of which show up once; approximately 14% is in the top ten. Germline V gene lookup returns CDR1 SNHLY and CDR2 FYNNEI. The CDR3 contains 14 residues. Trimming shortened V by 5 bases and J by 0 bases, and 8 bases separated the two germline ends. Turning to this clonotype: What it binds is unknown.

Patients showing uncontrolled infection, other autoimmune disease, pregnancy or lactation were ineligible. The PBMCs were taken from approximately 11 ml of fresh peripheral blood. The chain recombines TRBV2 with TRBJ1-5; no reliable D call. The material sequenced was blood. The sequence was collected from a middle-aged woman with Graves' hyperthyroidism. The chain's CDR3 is CASSKQSSNQPQHF. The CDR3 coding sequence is TGTGCCAGCAGTAAACAGAGTAGCAATCAGCCCCAGCATTTT.